This T cell receptor beta chain was obtained from a study of cytomegalovirus exposure and HLA in healthy donors. A remark on this clone: Its antigen is currently unknown.

These donors were members of the approximately 110-subject validation cohort, a group separate from the roughly 670-subject first cohort. Clones were read by immunoSEQ multiplex PCR, and TCRdb kept only the in-frame ones, dropping some. Counted here are about 140,000 clones, 88% occurring once; the ten biggest clones make up 6.5% to 8.5%. Study results and limitations: For most TCR sequences rarity was the rule, although some public TCRs occurred in many donors. The tendency of first-cohort TCR clusters to co-occur in the 120 or so validation repertoires was the finding of a later analysis.

V lost 6 bases, J lost 0 bases, and 23 bases lay in between. There are 18 residues in the CDR3. Germline assignment: CDR1 SGHNT and CDR2 YYREEE (reference sequence). The V and J genes are TRBV5-4 and TRBJ2-3; D is possibly TRBD1 (5 bases). The clonotype comes from a young woman in good health and CMV-seropositive. The sample comprised PBMCs. CDR3 residues: CASIGFPLIQESTDTQYF. The CDR3, as DNA: TGTGCCAGCATCGGCTTCCCTTTGATACAGGAAAGCACAGATACGCAGTATTTT.